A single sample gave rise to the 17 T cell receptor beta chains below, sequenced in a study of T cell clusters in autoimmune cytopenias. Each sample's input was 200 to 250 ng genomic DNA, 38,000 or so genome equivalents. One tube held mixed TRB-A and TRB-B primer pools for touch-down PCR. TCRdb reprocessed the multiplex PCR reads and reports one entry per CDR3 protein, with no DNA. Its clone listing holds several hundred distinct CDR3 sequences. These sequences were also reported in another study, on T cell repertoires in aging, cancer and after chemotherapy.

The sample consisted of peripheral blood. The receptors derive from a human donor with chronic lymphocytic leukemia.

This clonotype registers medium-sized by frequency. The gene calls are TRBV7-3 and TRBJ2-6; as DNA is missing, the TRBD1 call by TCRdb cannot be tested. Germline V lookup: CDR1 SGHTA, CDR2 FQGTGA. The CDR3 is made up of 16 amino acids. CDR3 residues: CASSLAPADGANVLTF.

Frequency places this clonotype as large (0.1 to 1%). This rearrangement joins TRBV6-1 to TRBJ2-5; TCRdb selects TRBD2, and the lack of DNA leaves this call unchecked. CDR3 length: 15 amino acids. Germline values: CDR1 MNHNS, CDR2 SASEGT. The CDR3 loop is CASSELAGGQETQYF.

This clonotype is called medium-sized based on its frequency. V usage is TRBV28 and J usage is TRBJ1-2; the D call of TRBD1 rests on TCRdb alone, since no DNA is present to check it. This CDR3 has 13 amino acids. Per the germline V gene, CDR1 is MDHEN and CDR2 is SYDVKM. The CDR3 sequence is CAGAGAVNYGYTF.

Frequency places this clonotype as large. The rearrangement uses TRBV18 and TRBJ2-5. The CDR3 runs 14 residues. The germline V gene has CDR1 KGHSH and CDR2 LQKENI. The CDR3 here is CASSPNWGTETQYF.

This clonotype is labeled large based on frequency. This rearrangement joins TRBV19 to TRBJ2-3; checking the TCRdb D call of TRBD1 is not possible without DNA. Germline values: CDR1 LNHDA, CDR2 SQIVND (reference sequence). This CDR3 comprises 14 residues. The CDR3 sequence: CASSLGGRTDTQYF.

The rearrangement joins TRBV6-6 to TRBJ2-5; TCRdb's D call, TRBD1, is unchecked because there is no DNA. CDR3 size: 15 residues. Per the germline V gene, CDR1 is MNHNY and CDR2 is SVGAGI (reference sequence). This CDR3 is CASSPRLGGRETQYF.

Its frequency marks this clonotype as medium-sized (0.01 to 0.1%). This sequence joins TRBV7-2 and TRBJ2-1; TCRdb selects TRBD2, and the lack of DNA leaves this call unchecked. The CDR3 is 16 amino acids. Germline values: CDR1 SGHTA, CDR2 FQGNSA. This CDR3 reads CASSLAGTSGNNEQFF.

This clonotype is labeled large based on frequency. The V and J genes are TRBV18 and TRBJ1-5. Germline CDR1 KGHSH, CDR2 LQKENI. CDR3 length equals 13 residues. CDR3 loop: CASSPQGGQPQHF.

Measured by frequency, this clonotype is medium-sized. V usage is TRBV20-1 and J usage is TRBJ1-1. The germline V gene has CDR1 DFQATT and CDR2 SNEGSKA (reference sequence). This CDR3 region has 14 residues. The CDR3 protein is CSANFASVWAEAFF.

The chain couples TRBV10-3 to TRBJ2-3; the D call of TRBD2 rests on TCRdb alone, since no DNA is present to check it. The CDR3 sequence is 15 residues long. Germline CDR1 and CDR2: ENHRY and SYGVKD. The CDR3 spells CAISDGGLHTDTQYF.

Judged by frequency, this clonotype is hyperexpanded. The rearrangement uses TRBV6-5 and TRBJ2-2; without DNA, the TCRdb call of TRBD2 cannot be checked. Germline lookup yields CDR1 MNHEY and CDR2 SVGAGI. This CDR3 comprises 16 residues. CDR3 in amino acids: CASSPRTRANTGELFF.

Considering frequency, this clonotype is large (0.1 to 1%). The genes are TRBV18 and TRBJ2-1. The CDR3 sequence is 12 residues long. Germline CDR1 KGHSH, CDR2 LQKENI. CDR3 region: CASSPAHNEQFF.

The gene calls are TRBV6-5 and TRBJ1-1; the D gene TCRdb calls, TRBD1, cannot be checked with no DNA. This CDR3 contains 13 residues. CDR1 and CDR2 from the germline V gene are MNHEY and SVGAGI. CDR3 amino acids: CASTGQGGTEAFF.

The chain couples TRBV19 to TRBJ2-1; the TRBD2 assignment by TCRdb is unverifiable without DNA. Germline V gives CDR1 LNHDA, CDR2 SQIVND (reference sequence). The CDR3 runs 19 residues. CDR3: CASKLSGLAGGSPYNEQFF.

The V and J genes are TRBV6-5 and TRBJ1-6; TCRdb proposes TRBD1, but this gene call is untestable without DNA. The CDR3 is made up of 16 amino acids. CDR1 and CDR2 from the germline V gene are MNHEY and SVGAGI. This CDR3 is CASRGTGRPYNSPLHF.

The CDR3 region is CASTKTLPRHRGRDGYTF. V and J are TRBV6-5 and TRBJ1-2; with no DNA, the TCRdb D assignment of TRBD1 cannot be verified. CDR1 and CDR2 from the germline V gene are MNHEY and SVGAGI. This CDR3 spans 18 amino acids.

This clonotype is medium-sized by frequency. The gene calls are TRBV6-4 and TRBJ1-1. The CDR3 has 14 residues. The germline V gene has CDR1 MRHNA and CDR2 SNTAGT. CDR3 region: CASRLDSMNTEAFF.